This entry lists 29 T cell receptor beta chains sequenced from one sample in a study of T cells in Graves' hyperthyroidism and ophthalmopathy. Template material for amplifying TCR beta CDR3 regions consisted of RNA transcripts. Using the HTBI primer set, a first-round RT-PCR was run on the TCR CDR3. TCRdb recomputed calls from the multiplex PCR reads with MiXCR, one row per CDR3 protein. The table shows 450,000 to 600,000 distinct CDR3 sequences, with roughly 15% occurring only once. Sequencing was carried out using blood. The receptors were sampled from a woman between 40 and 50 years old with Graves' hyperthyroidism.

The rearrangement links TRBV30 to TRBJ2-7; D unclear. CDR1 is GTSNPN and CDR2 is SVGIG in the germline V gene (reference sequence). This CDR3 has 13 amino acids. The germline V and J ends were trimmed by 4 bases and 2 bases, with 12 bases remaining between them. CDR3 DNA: TGTGCCTGGAACACCAACCCCCCCTACGAGCAGTACTTC. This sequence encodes CAWNTNPPYEQYF.

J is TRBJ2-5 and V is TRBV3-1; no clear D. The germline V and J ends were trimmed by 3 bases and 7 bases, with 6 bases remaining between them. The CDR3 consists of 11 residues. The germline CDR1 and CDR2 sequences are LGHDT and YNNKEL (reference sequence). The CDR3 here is CASSQAGTQYF. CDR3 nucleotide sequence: TGTGCCAGCAGCCAGGCTGGGACCCAGTACTTC.

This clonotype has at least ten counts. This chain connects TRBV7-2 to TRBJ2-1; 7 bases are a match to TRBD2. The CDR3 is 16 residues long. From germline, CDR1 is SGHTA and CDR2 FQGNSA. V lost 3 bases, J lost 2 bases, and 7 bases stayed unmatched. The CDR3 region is CASSFLGTTPYNEQFF. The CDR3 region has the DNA TGTGCCAGCAGCTTTCTCGGGACTACCCCCTACAATGAGCAGTTCTTC.

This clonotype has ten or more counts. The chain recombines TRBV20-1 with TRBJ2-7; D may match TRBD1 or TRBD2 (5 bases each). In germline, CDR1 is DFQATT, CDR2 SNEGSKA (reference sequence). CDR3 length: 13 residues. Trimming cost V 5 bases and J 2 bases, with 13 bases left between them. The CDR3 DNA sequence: TGCAGTGCTGACCGGGACGGGACCTACGAGCAGTACTTC. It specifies CSADRDGTYEQYF.

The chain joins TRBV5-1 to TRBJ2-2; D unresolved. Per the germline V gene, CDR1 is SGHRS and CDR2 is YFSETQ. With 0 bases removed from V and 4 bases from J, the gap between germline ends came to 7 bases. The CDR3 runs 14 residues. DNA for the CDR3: TGCGCCAGCAGCTTGGCTCTCGCCACCGGGGAGCTGTTTTTT. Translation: CASSLALATGELFF.

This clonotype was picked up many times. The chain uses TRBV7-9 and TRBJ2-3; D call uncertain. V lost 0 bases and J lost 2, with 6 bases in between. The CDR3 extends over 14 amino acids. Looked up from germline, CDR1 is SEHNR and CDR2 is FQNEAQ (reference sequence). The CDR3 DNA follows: TGTGCCAGCAGCTTAGCGGCCGTCACAGATACGCAGTATTTT. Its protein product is CASSLAAVTDTQYF. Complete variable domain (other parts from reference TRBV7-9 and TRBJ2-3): DTGVSQNPRHKITKRGQNVTFRCDPISEHNRLYWYRQTLGQGPEFLTYFQNEAQLEKSRLLSDRFSAERPKGSFSTLEIQRTEQGDSAMYLCASSLAAVTDTQYFGPGTRLTVL.

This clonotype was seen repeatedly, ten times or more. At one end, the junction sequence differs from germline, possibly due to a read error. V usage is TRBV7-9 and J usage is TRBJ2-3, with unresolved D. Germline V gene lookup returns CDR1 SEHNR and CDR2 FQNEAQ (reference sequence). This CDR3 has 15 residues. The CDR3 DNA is TGTGCCAGCAGCTCTCTGCAGATTAGCACGGATACGCAGTATTTT. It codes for CASSSLQISTDTQYF.

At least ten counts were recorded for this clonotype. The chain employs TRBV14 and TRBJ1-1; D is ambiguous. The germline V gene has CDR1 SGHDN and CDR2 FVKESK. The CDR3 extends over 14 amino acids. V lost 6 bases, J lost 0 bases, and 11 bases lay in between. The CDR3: CASSHWPMNTEAFF. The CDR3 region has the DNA TGTGCCAGCAGTCATTGGCCCATGAACACTGAAGCTTTCTTT.

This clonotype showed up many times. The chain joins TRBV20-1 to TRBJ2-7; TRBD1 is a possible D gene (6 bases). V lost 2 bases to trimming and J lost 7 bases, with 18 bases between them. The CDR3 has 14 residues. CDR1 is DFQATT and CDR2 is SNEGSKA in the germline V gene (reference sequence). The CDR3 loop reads CSARITGSQGEQYF. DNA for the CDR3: TGCAGTGCTAGAATCACAGGGTCCCAGGGAGAGCAGTACTTC.

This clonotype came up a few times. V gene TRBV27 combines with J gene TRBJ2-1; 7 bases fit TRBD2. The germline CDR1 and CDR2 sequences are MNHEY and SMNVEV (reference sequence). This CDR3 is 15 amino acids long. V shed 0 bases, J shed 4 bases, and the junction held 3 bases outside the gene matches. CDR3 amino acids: CASSLSGTIYNEQFF. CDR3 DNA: TGTGCCAGCAGTTTATCTGGGACTATTTACAATGAGCAGTTCTTC.

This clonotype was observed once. This CDR3 is CSAEGTSGRYEQYF. CDR3 sequence (DNA): TGCAGCGCCGAGGGGACTAGCGGGAGGTACGAGCAGTACTTC. The genes are TRBV29-1 and TRBJ2-7; TRBD2 matches at 15 bases. The CDR3 is 14 residues long. Trimming cost V 7 bases and J 4 bases; bases outside gene matches: 5. Germline V gives CDR1 SQVTM, CDR2 ANQGSEA.

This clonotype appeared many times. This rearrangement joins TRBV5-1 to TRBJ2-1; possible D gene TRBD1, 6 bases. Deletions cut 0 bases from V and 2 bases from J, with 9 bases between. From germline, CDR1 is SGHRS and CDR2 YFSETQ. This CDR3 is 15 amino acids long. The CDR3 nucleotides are TGCGCCAGCAGCTTGGTAGGGGGTCCCTACAATGAGCAGTTCTTC. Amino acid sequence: CASSLVGGPYNEQFF.

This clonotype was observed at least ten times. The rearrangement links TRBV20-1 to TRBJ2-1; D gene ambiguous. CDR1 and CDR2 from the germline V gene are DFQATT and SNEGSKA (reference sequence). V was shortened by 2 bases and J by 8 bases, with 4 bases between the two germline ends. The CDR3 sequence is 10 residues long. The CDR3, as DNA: TGCAGTGCTAGAAGGCATGAGCAGTTCTTC. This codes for CSARRHEQFF.

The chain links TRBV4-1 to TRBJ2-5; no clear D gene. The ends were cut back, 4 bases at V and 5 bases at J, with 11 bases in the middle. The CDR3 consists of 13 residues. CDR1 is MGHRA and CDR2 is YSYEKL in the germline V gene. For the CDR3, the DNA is TGCGCCAGCAGCCTTAATAAAGGGGAGACCCAGTACTTC. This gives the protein CASSLNKGETQYF.

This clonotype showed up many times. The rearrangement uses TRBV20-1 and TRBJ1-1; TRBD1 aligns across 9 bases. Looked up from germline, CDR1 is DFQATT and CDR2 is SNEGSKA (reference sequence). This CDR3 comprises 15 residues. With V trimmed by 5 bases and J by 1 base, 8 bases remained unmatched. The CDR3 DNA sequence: TGCAGTGCTTTCACGGACAGGGGAAAGAACACTGAAGCTTTCTTT. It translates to CSAFTDRGKNTEAFF.

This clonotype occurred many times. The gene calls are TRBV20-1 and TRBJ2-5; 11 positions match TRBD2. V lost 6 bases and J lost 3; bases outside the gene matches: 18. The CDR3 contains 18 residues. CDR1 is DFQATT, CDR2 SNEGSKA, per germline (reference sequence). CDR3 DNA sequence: TGCAGTGCCACCAGTAGCGGGAGGGCCGGAACCTACGAAGAGACCCAGTACTTC. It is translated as CSATSSGRAGTYEETQYF.

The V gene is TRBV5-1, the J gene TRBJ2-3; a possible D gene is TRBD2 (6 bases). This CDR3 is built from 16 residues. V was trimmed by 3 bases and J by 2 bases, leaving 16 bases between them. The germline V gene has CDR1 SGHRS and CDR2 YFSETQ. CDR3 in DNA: TGCGCCAGCAGCTCAGTCCTTAGCGGCATCACAGATACGCAGTATTTT. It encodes CASSSVLSGITDTQYF. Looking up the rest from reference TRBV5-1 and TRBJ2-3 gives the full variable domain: KAGVTQTPRYLIKTRGQQVTLSCSPISGHRSVSWYQQTPGQGLQFLFEYFSETQRNKGNFPGRFSGRQFSNSRSEMNVSTLELGDSALYLCASSSVLSGITDTQYFGPGTRLTVL.

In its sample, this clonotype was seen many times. CDR3 sequence: CASSPGWAKNIQYF. CDR3 in DNA: TGTGCCAGCAGTCCTGGTTGGGCCAAAAACATTCAGTACTTC. The chain couples TRBV12-3 or TRBV12-4 to TRBJ2-4; the D is unclear. The V end lost 5 bases, the J end lost 1 base, and 9 bases lay between the germline ends. CDR3 length: 14 amino acids.

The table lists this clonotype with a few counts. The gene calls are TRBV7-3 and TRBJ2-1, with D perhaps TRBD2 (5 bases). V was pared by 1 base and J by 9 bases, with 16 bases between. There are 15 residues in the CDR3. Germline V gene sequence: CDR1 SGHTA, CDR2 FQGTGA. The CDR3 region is CASSLKRVGAGEQFF. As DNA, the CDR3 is TGTGCCAGCAGCTTAAAAAGGGTGGGCGCGGGTGAGCAGTTCTTC.

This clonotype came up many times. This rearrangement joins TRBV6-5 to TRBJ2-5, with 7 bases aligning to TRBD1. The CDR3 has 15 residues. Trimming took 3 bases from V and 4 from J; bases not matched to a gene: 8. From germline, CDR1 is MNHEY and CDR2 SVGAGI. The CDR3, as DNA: TGTGCCAGCAGTTATACAGGGGACGTTGCAGAGACCCAGTACTTC. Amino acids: CASSYTGDVAETQYF.

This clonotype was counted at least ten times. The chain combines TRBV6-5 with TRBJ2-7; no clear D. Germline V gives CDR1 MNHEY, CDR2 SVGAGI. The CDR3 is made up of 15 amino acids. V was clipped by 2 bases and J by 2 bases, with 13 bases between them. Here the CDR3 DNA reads TGTGCCAGCAGTTACGACAAAGGGCGGACCTACGAGCAGTACTTC. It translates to CASSYDKGRTYEQYF.

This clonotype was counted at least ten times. CDR3 bases: TGTGCCAGCAGACCCCCGGGACAGGGTCATTCCGGGGAGCTGTTTTTT. It yields the protein CASRPPGQGHSGELFF. The chain is built from TRBV11-3 and TRBJ2-2; 9 bases agree with TRBD1. The CDR3 is made up of 16 amino acids. CDR1 SGHNT and CDR2 YENEEA come from the germline V gene. V dropped 6 bases and J dropped 6; count of bases not matched to a gene: 11.

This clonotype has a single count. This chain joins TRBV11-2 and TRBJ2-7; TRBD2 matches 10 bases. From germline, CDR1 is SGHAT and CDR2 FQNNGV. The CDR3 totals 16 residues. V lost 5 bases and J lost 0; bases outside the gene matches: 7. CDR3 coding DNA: TGTGCCAGCAGCCACCCGGGACTAGCGCTCTCCTACGAGCAGTACTTC. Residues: CASSHPGLALSYEQYF.

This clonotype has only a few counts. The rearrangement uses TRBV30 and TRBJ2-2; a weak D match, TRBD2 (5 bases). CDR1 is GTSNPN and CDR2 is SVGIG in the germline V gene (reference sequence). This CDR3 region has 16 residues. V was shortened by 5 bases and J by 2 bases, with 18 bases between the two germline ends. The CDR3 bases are TGTGCCTGGTGCCCCCGGGGAAACCATAACACCGGGGAGCTGTTTTTT. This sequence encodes CAWCPRGNHNTGELFF.

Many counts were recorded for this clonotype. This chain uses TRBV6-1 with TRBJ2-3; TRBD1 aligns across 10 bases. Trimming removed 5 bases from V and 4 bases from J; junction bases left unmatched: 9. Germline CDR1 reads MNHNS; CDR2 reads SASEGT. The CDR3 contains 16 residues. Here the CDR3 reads CASSQRRDRGPDTQYF. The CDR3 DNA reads TGTGCCAGCAGTCAGCGCCGGGACAGGGGACCAGATACGCAGTATTTT.

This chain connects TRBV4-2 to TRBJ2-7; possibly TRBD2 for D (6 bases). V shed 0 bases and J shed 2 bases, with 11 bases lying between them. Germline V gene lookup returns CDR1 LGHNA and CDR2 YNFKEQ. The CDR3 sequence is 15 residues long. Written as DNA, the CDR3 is TGTGCCAGCAGCCAAGAGGGGGGATCAACCTACGAGCAGTACTTC. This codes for CASSQEGGSTYEQYF.

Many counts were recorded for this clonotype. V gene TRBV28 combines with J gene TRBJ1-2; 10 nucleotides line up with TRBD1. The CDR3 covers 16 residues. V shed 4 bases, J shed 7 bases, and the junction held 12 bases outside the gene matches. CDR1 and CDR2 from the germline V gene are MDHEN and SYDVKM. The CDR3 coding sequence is TGTGCCAGCAGTTCCCTTCCCCGGGACAGGGGATTTGGCTACACCTTC. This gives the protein CASSSLPRDRGFGYTF.

The CDR3 DNA reads TGTGCCAGCACAGACTGGACTAGCGGGGACACAGATACGCAGTATTTT. Translated: CASTDWTSGDTDTQYF. The chain carries TRBV6-2 or TRBV6-3 and TRBJ2-3; 12 nucleotides agree with TRBD2. V shed 7 bases, J shed 2 bases, and the junction held 7 bases outside the gene matches. The CDR3 has 16 residues. From germline, CDR1 is MNHEY and CDR2 SVGEGT.

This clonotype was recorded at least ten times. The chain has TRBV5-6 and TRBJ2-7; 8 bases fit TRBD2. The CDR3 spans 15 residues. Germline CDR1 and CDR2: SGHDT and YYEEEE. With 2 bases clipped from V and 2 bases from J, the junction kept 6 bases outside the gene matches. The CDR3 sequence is CASSFQRELTYEQYF. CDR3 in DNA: TGTGCCAGCAGCTTCCAGCGGGAGTTGACCTACGAGCAGTACTTC.